Listed below are T cell receptor beta chains from one sample, sequenced in a study of T cells in Graves' hyperthyroidism and ophthalmopathy. Each CDR3 protein gets one entry after TCRdb re-called the multiplex PCR reads with MiXCR. The top ten clones hold under 8% of a sample with approximately 590,000 distinct CDR3 sequences, roughly 14% of them seen once. Material: blood. The receptor source for this set is a woman aged 25 to 45 with Graves' hyperthyroidism. The CDR3 runs from the conserved cysteine through the conserved F or W. D genes are given only for firm matches. The size of a clone is reported for some rows only, either as once, few or many, or as a class for expanded clones.

CDR3 length	V gene	clone size	D gene	J gene	CDR3 DNA	CDR3 protein
18	TRBV4-1	many	TRBD2	TRBJ2-1	TGCGCCAGCAGCCATGGGGAGGGGCGCGGGAGGGCTGGGAATGAGCAGTTCTTC	CASSHGEGRGRAGNEQFF
14	TRBV18	once	.	TRBJ2-3	TGTGCCAGCTCACCGTCGACTCGCACAGATACGCAGTATTTT	CASSPSTRTDTQYF
16	TRBV5-8	many	TRBD1	TRBJ2-2	TGTGCCAGCAGCTCCATAGGACAGGGTTACACCGGGGAGCTGTTTTTT	CASSSIGQGYTGELFF
13	TRBV7-9	.	.	TRBJ2-4	TGTGCCAGCAGCTTAGAGAGTGGCTACTCTCAGTACTTC	CASSLESGYSQYF
13	TRBV6-1	.	TRBD2	TRBJ2-2	TGTGCCATTACCGGGACTAGCTTCGGGGAGCTGTTTTTT	CAITGTSFGELFF
12	TRBV20-1	many	.	TRBJ2-7	TGCAGTGCTAGAGATAAGACCTACGAGCAGTACTTC	CSARDKTYEQYF
16	TRBV7-2	many	TRBD2	TRBJ2-3	TGTGCCAGCAGCTTAGATGTGGCTAGCGGGCGCCTCGGGCAGTATTTT	CASSLDVASGRLGQYF
15	TRBV20-1	.	TRBD2	TRBJ2-3	TGCAGTGCTAGCGGGACTAGCGGGAGGGCAGATACGCAGTATTTT	CSASGTSGRADTQYF
16	TRBV6-5	many	.	TRBJ2-1	TGTGCCAGCAGTTACTCCGGGACCCCCGTGGACAATGAGCAGTTCTTC	CASSYSGTPVDNEQFF
15	TRBV9	few	.	TRBJ1-3	TGTGCCAGCAGCGCCTCGGGGAGCCAGGGAAACACCATATATTTT	CASSASGSQGNTIYF
14	TRBV15	few	TRBD2	TRBJ2-1	TGTGCCACCAGCAGAGTAGGGACTAACAATGAGCAGTTCTTC	CATSRVGTNNEQFF
18	TRBV20-1	.	TRBD2	TRBJ2-7	TGCAGTGCTAGAGAATATGGGGGGGGTCTAGCGGGATTGGAGGAGCAGTACTTC	CSAREYGGGLAGLEEQYF
13	TRBV29-1	few	.	TRBJ1-2	TGCAGCGCTCCGGGACCGGTCGACTATGGCTACACCTTC	CSAPGPVDYGYTF
15	TRBV24-1	.	.	TRBJ2-7	TGTGCCACCAGTGACCCCGGGACAAACTCCTACGAGCAGTACTTC	CATSDPGTNSYEQYF
13	TRBV11-1	many	.	TRBJ2-5	TGTGCCAGCAGCTTATCCGTAGCGGAGACCCAGTACTTC	CASSLSVAETQYF
15	TRBV27	.	TRBD1	TRBJ1-1	TGTGCCAGCAGTTTACCGGGACAGGAAGACACTGAAGCTTTCTTT	CASSLPGQEDTEAFF
14	TRBV19	few	.	TRBJ2-1	TGTGCCAGTAGTACCCCCGCAAATAACAATGAGCAGTTCTTC	CASSTPANNNEQFF
14	TRBV3-1	many	TRBD1	TRBJ2-3	TGTGCCAGCAGCCCAAGACAGGGGACAGATACGCAGTATTTT	CASSPRQGTDTQYF
14	TRBV6-2/TRBV6-3	many	.	TRBJ2-2	TGTGCCAGCATTTTGTCGCAGTGGACCGGGGAGCTGTTTTTT	CASILSQWTGELFF
14	TRBV7-2	many	.	TRBJ1-6	TGTGCCAGCAGCTCGAGCTCCTATAATTCACCCCTCCACTTT	CASSSSSYNSPLHF
13	TRBV30	many	.	TRBJ1-5	TGTGCCTGGAGTGTACGCGGTTCTCAGCCCCAGCATTTT	CAWSVRGSQPQHF
14	TRBV5-1	many	.	TRBJ2-3	TGCGCCAGCAGCTTGGCCGATTCAGCAGATACGCAGTATTTT	CASSLADSADTQYF
15	TRBV20-1	many	.	TRBJ2-1	TGCAGTGCTAGGCTGCCGGGAACGTCCCACAATGAGCAGTTCTTC	CSARLPGTSHNEQFF
15	TRBV5-4	many	TRBD2	TRBJ2-5	TGTGCCAGCAGCGGGAGCGGGAGGGCCTTAGAGACCCAGTACTTC	CASSGSGRALETQYF
13	TRBV10-3	few	TRBD2	TRBJ2-7	TGTGCCATCTCCGGACTAGCAGTATACGAGCAGTACTTC	CAISGLAVYEQYF
15	TRBV25-1	.	.	TRBJ1-1	TGTGCCAGCAGTGAAAGCGGGACTATGAACACTGAAGCTTTCTTT	CASSESGTMNTEAFF
15	TRBV4-3	many	TRBD2	TRBJ2-1	TGCGCCAGCAGCCAAGACCAGCGGGGATACAATGAGCAGTTCTTC	CASSQDQRGYNEQFF
14	TRBV27	many	.	TRBJ1-5	TGTGCCAGCAGTCACCGTGGGGGGAATCAGCCCCAGCATTTT	CASSHRGGNQPQHF
9	TRBV10-3	.	.	TRBJ2-7	TGTGCCATCGGGCGGGAGCAGTACTTC	CAIGREQYF
12	TRBV12-3/TRBV12-4	.	.	TRBJ2-1	TGTGCCAACAGTTCGAACGTCGGTGAGCAGTTCTTC	CANSSNVGEQFF
17	TRBV7-9	many	TRBD2	TRBJ2-7	TGTGCCAGCAGCTTCTACCTTGGGGGGGTAAGCTCCTACGAGCAGTACTTC	CASSFYLGGVSSYEQYF
11	TRBV6-5	.	.	TRBJ2-1	TGTGCCAGCAGTTCCGGCAGAGAGCAGTGCTTC	CASSSGREQCF
16	TRBV9	many	.	TRBJ2-7	TGTGCCAGCAGCGTAACCCCAAGGGACTCATACTACGAGCAGTACTTC	CASSVTPRDSYYEQYF
17	TRBV20-1	many	TRBD1	TRBJ2-1	TGCAGTGCTAGAGATGTCGGATACAGGGGCCGCCTCAATGAGCAGTTCTTC	CSARDVGYRGRLNEQFF
14	TRBV2	many	.	TRBJ1-1	TGTGCCAGCAGTGGGTCGCTCTCTAACACTGAAGCTTTCTTT	CASSGSLSNTEAFF
12	TRBV9	many	.	TRBJ2-7	TGTGCCAGCAGCGGAAGAACCTACGAGCAGTACTTC	CASSGRTYEQYF
14	TRBV12-3/TRBV12-4	many	.	TRBJ2-5	TGTGCCAGCAGTCGAGGGCTCCCACAAGAGACCCAGTACTTC	CASSRGLPQETQYF
14	TRBV6-2/TRBV6-3	.	.	TRBJ2-7	TGTGCCAGCAGTTACTTCTCGGGAGAAAACGAGCAGTACTTC	CASSYFSGENEQYF
14	TRBV5-6	many	TRBD1	TRBJ1-2	TGTGCCAGCAGCCCCGGACAGGGGGCGCGAGGCTACACCTTC	CASSPGQGARGYTF
15	TRBV5-1	.	.	TRBJ1-1	TGCGCCAGCAGCCCAGGAAGGTTGGTATACACTGAAGCTTTCTTT	CASSPGRLVYTEAFF
15	TRBV12-3/TRBV12-4	many	.	TRBJ2-7	TGTGCCAGCAGTTTGGGAGGAACAGTCCCCTACGAGCAGTACTTC	CASSLGGTVPYEQYF
17	TRBV6-1	.	TRBD1	TRBJ2-2	TGTGCCAGCAGCGACCCGACCGGGACAGGATACACCGGGGAGCTGTTTTTT	CASSDPTGTGYTGELFF
14	TRBV10-3	.	.	TRBJ2-7	TGTGCCACAACCAGACAGTCCTCCTCCTACGAGCAGTACTTC	CATTRQSSSYEQYF
16	TRBV5-6	.	.	TRBJ1-2	TGTGCCAGCAGCTTGGTCGTCGGGATAAGAAGCTATGGCTACACCTTC	CASSLVVGIRSYGYTF